This TCR beta chain was captured in a study of TIL therapy for anti-PD-1-resistant metastatic lung cancer. Overall study context: By whole-exome sequencing, median non-synonymous tumor mutation burden was roughly 1.6 mutations per megabase.

V lost 1 base to trimming and J lost 3 bases, with 8 bases between them. This CDR3 has 14 residues. Germline V CDR1 and CDR2: MGHRA, YSYEKL. The immunoSEQ assay was v3. Profiled with immunoSEQ multiplex PCR; TCRdb holds only in-frame clones, not every one. The sample holds approximately 60,000 clones, more than 60% seen once. The time point is: pre-treatment sample, taken before nivolumab and TIL therapy. This specimen was blood, taken at baseline. The TCR sequence derives from a person aged 25-85 years with non-small cell lung cancer. The chain recombines TRBV4-1 with TRBJ2-3; no clear D. Here the CDR3 DNA reads TGCGCCAGCAGCCAAGTCCTAGTTACAGATACGCAGTATTTT. Translating gives CASSQVLVTDTQYF.